This TCR beta chain stems from a study of CD8 T cells in ankylosing spondylitis. The study's findings and limits: Significant enrichment of disease-linked clones was reportedly seen in matched ankylosing spondylitis synovial fluid. Disease-associated clonotypes exhibited CD8+ identity and were relatively infrequent in peripheral blood. About 8 highly homologous variants made up a TCR beta motif, and this motif appeared characteristic of ankylosing spondylitis blood.

Quantitative molecular-barcoded 5'-RACE generated the TCR beta libraries. Each CDR3 protein is one row after TCRdb ran MiXCR on the 5' RACE reads. The table includes a few hundred thousand distinct CDR3 sequences, 9.5% to 12% detected once. As to this clonotype: Its antigen is currently unknown.

The specimen was blood, either unsorted or a sorted T cell fraction (not recorded which). The source is a male donor with ankylosing spondylitis or in good health (not recorded which).

CDR3 sequence: CASSSNENQLYEQYF. The CDR3 DNA follows: TGTGCCAGCAGCTCTAATGAAAATCAGCTCTACGAGCAGTACTTC. The chain couples TRBV7-6 to TRBJ2-7, with D uncertain. This CDR3 spans 15 amino acids. Germline V gene lookup returns CDR1 SGHVS and CDR2 FNYEAQ. Trimming removed 4 bases from V and 3 bases from J, with 16 bases in between.